A few counts support the clone carrying this T cell receptor (beta chain). The antigen is unknown. The sample is drawn from a study of breast tumors, draining lymph nodes, adjacent tissues. General study findings and limits: Data fit most tumor T cells coming from lymph node, expanding in tumor. Tumor T cell lymph node origin was a supported hypothesis, not proven. Tumor TCR diversity was below lymph nodes but above nontumor tissue.

TCRdb reprocessed the multiplex PCR reads via MiXCR and lists one record per CDR3 protein. This table has 100,000 or so distinct CDR3 sequences, around 21% appearing once. Germline V gives CDR1 MNHEY, CDR2 SMNVEV (reference sequence). V was clipped by 5 bases and J by 2 bases, with 13 bases between them. CDR3 length equals 15 residues. Breast cancer patients provided tissue from their axillary draining lymph nodes. This rearrangement joins TRBV27 to TRBJ2-1, with D possibly matching TRBD1 (5 bases). The source of this sequence is a female donor with breast cancer. Some clones in this sample may be carry-over from other donors' samples. Sample: axillary lymph node tissue. The CDR3 region is CASSQGSFPYNEQFF. The CDR3 coding sequence is TGTGCCAGCAGTCAGGGTAGCTTCCCCTACAATGAGCAGTTCTTC.